These 22 T cell receptor beta chains came from one sample sequenced in a study of CD8 T cells in ankylosing spondylitis. Notes on the study in general: Ankylosing spondylitis blood appeared to carry a characteristic TCR beta motif of roughly eight highly homologous variants.

Their specific antigens are unknown. TCRdb reprocessed the 5' RACE reads with MiXCR, giving one entry per CDR3 protein. The table lists fewer than 750,000 distinct CDR3 sequences, roughly 19% of them singletons. The sequencing sample was made of blood, either unsorted or a sorted T cell fraction (not recorded which). Receptors originate from a male donor with ankylosing spondylitis.

The table lists this clonotype with many counts. This sequence joins TRBV28 and TRBJ1-1; 7 nucleotides align to TRBD1. Germline CDR1 is MDHEN and CDR2 is SYDVKM. Trimming at V came to 4 bases and at J to 4 bases, leaving 6 bases not matched to a gene. The CDR3 has 14 amino acids. The DNA of the CDR3 is TGTGCCAGCAGTTCGACAGGGTTGGGCACTGAAGCTTTCTTT. It codes for CASSSTGLGTEAFF.

This clonotype was observed a few times. V usage is TRBV12-3 or TRBV12-4 and J usage is TRBJ2-7; D call uncertain. The V gene lost 2 bases and the J gene lost 5 bases, with 10 bases spanning the gap. The CDR3 is 13 amino acids. The CDR3 DNA reads as TGTGCCAGCAGTTTAATGTCGGGCGACGAGCAGTACTTC. This gives the protein CASSLMSGDEQYF.

V is TRBV25-1 and J is TRBJ2-3; D is tentatively TRBD1 or TRBD2 (5 bases each). There are 13 residues in the CDR3. The V gene lost 11 bases and the J gene lost 0 bases, with 12 bases spanning the gap. CDR1 is MGHDK and CDR2 is SYGVNS in the germline V gene. The CDR3 protein is CAAIGGSTDTQYF. CDR3 DNA: TGTGCCGCCATTGGGGGTAGCACAGATACGCAGTATTTT.

CDR3 loop: CSARGPDFYGYTF. CDR3 DNA sequence: TGCAGTGCTAGAGGTCCGGATTTCTATGGCTACACCTTC. The chain combines TRBV20-1 with TRBJ1-2; D remains ambiguous. CDR1 is DFQATT, CDR2 SNEGSKA, per germline (reference sequence). With 1 base removed from V and 4 bases from J, the gap between germline ends came to 10 bases. The CDR3 has 13 residues.

The chain joins TRBV5-1 to TRBJ1-6, with 7 positions matching TRBD1. The CDR3 runs 15 residues. Germline V gives CDR1 SGHRS, CDR2 YFSETQ. V gave up 4 bases and J gave up 7 bases; unmatched junction bases: 8. The CDR3 coding sequence is TGCGCCAGCAGCCTACGGGACAGTAGGAATTCACCCCTCCACTTT. It specifies CASSLRDSRNSPLHF.

The genes are TRBV12-3 or TRBV12-4 and TRBJ2-2; TRBD1 aligns across 8 bases. Trimming removed 5 bases from V and 4 bases from J; junction bases left unmatched: 6. The CDR3 contains 15 residues. As DNA, the CDR3 is TGTGCCAGCAGTCAGCAGGGGGCGGGCACCGGGGAGCTGTTTTTT. Translated, it gives CASSQQGAGTGELFF.

This clonotype occurred a few times. The chain links TRBV11-2 to TRBJ2-1; 8 bases are shared with TRBD2. CDR3 length equals 16 residues. CDR1 and CDR2 (germline): SGHAT, FQNNGV. V shed 5 bases, J shed 4 bases, and the junction held 10 bases outside the gene matches. CDR3 in DNA: TGTGCCAGCAGCGTAGGTTTAGCGGGACCGTACAATGAGCAGTTCTTC. Protein: CASSVGLAGPYNEQFF.

The table lists this clonotype with a few counts. The chain links TRBV20-1 to TRBJ2-1, with TRBD2 as a possible D gene (5 bases). Trimming shortened V by 6 bases and J by 8 bases, and 23 bases separated the two germline ends. The CDR3 loop spans 15 amino acids. CDR1 is DFQATT and CDR2 is SNEGSKA in the germline V gene (reference sequence). The CDR3 reads CSAGNVGSGGYEQFF. The CDR3 DNA reads TGCAGTGCCGGGAATGTGGGTTCGGGTGGGTATGAGCAGTTCTTC.

The rearrangement uses TRBV5-1 and TRBJ1-5; 10 positions agree with TRBD1. The CDR3 is made up of 17 amino acids. Per germline, CDR1 SGHRS and CDR2 YFSETQ. V lost 4 bases to trimming and J lost 0 bases; unmatched junction nucleotides: 7. The CDR3 DNA reads as TGCGCCAGCAGCCAGGGACAGGGGATCTATAGCAATCAGCCCCAGCATTTT. Translated, it gives CASSQGQGIYSNQPQHF.

For this clonotype: The junction departs from germline at one end; a sequencing error may be responsible. V and J are TRBV20-1 and TRBJ1-2; 7 bases match TRBD1. There are 14 residues in the CDR3. CDR1 and CDR2 (germline): DFQATT, SNEGSKA (reference sequence). The CDR3 protein is CSARDSGQLYGYTF. The DNA of the CDR3 is TGCAGTGCCAGAGATTCGGGACAGCTCTATGGCTACACCTTC.

The chain uses TRBV20-1 and TRBJ2-3; 10 nucleotides match TRBD1. This CDR3 has 16 amino acids. J was trimmed by 5 bases and V by 6 bases; bases with no gene match: 14. In germline, CDR1 is DFQATT, CDR2 SNEGSKA (reference sequence). CDR3 protein: CSANPIGTGEEDTQYF. The CDR3 coding sequence is TGCAGTGCAAATCCTATTGGGACAGGGGAAGAAGATACGCAGTATTTT.

The chain is built from TRBV10-3 and TRBJ2-7, with 9 bases that match TRBD1. Unmatched junction bases numbered 3, after V lost 9 bases and J lost 0 bases. From germline, CDR1 is ENHRY and CDR2 SYGVKD. There are 13 residues in the CDR3. This CDR3 reads CAIRTGDSYEQYF. In nucleotides, the CDR3 is TGTGCCATAAGGACAGGGGACTCCTACGAGCAGTACTTC.

V is TRBV29-1 and J is TRBJ1-2, with D unresolved. The CDR3 runs 13 residues. Trimming removed 2 bases from V and 2 bases from J, with 9 bases in between. Germline CDR1 SQVTM, CDR2 ANQGSEA. Here the CDR3 reads CSVEMGRNYGYTF. CDR3 in DNA: TGCAGCGTTGAAATGGGAAGAAACTATGGCTACACCTTC.

A word on this clonotype: At one end the junction does not follow the germline gene, possibly because of a read error. The J gene is TRBJ2-1, the V gene TRBV7-8; the D gene is possibly TRBD1 (5 bases). Germline V gives CDR1 SGHVS, CDR2 FQNEAQ. This CDR3 spans 14 amino acids. The CDR3 DNA reads TGTGCCAGCAGCTTATTGGGGCTGGGCAGTGAGCAGTCCTTC. Its translation is CASSLLGLGSEQSF. Full variable domain (remainder filled in from reference TRBV7-8 and TRBJ2-1): GAGVSQSPRYKVAKRGQDVALRCDPISGHVSLFWYQQALGQGPEFLTYFQNEAQLDKSGLPSDRFFAERPEGSVSTLKIQRTQQEDSAVYLCASSLLGLGSEQSFGPGTRLTVL.

This chain connects TRBV6-1 to TRBJ1-1; D uncertain. CDR3 length: 13 residues. V dropped 6 bases and J dropped 6 bases, with 14 bases sitting between them. Germline assignment: CDR1 MNHNS and CDR2 SASEGT. CDR3 sequence: CASSGLLGSEAFF. CDR3 DNA: TGTGCCAGCAGCGGATTATTGGGGTCTGAAGCTTTCTTT.

This clonotype turned up a few times. The chain employs TRBV11-2 and TRBJ1-6; D is unresolved. Trimming removed 6 bases from V and 0 bases from J, with 18 bases in between. The germline V gene encodes CDR1 SGHAT and CDR2 FQNNGV. This CDR3 is 18 amino acids long. CDR3 bases: TGTGCCAGCAGATACTCTCCACGGACGAGCTCCTATAATTCACCCCTCCACTTT. Translated: CASRYSPRTSSYNSPLHF.

This clonotype was counted between two and nine times. The rearrangement uses TRBV4-1 and TRBJ2-1; D remains ambiguous. The CDR3 sequence is 13 residues long. The germline gives CDR1 MGHRA, CDR2 YSYEKL. V was pared by 0 bases and J by 8 bases, with 8 bases between. CDR3 sequence reads: CASSQEGGDEQFF. CDR3 DNA sequence: TGCGCCAGCAGCCAAGAGGGTGGAGATGAGCAGTTCTTC.

This chain uses TRBV15 with TRBJ1-2; no definite D call. Germline lookup yields CDR1 LNHNV and CDR2 YYDKDF (reference sequence). CDR3 length: 15 amino acids. Trimming took 1 base from V and 6 from J, leaving 15 bases between them. As DNA, the CDR3 is TGTGCCACCAGCAGAGCCAGAGGGCAGGAAGATGGCTACACCTTC. It codes for CATSRARGQEDGYTF.

The gene calls are TRBV20-1 and TRBJ1-5; the D gene is possibly TRBD1 (5 bases). Trimming took 4 bases from V and 1 from J, leaving 11 bases between them. The germline CDR1 and CDR2 sequences are DFQATT and SNEGSKA (reference sequence). This CDR3 has 14 residues. This CDR3 is CSAKRGNSNQPQHF. As DNA, the CDR3 is TGCAGTGCTAAGCGGGGGAACAGCAATCAGCCCCAGCATTTT.

This clonotype was counted between two and nine times. V usage is TRBV7-9 and J usage is TRBJ2-2; no clear D gene. From germline, CDR1 is SEHNR and CDR2 FQNEAQ (reference sequence). The CDR3 consists of 17 residues. Between the trimmed V and J ends, which lost 2 bases and 0 bases, there was a span of 13 bases. DNA for the CDR3: TGTGCCAGCAGCTTATCTGGCAGACAAACGAACACCGGGGAGCTGTTTTTT. Protein product: CASSLSGRQTNTGELFF.

The chain employs TRBV2 and TRBJ1-3; D not certain. The CDR3 length is 13 residues. The germline V and J ends were trimmed by 4 bases and 2 bases, with 6 bases remaining between them. Germline V lookup: CDR1 SNHLY, CDR2 FYNNEI. This chain's CDR3 is CASSALAGNTIYF. CDR3 coding DNA: TGTGCCAGCAGTGCCCTCGCTGGAAACACCATATATTTT.

This clonotype was seen a few times. The chain uses TRBV11-2 and TRBJ2-1; the D is unclear. V was pared by 5 bases and J by 6 bases, with 14 bases between. Looked up from germline, CDR1 is SGHAT and CDR2 is FQNNGV. CDR3 length: 14 amino acids. The CDR3 DNA sequence: TGTGCCAGCAGCGAATCTCGTGGGCCCAATGAGCAGTTCTTC. Translation: CASSESRGPNEQFF.